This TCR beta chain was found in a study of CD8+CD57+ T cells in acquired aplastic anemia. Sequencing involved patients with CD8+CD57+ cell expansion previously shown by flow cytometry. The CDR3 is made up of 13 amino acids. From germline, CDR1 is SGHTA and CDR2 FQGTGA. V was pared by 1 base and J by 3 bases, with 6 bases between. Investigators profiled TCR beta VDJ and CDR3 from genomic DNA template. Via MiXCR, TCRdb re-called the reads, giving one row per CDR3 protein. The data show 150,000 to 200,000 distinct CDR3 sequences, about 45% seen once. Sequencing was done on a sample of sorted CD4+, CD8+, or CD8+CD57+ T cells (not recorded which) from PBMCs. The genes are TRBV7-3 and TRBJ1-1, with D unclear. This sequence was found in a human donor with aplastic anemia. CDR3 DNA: TGTGCCAGCAGCTTAAATTCGGACACTGAAGCTTTCTTT. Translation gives CASSLNSDTEAFF. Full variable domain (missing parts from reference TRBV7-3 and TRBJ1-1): GAGVSQTPSNKVTEKGKYVELRCDPISGHTALYWYRQSLGQGPEFLIYFQGTGAADDSGLPNDRFFAVRPEGSVSTLKIQRTERGDSAVYLCASSLNSDTEAFFGQGTRLTVV.